This T cell receptor (beta chain) stems from a study of blood T cell repertoires in COVID-19. Study-wide background: The samples span acute and convalescent COVID-19 from the United States, Italy and Spain. Sample material is recorded as cDNA or gDNA derived from T cells, B-cell-depleted T cells, or PBMCs.

Participant reports of clinical history set cohort assignment. Original analysis: Estimation of nucleated cell counts was performed using reference gene primer amplification. TCRdb keeps only in-frame clones here, not all; method: immunoSEQ multiplex PCR. That table supplies the V and J calls and clone size; D and trimming were determined from the DNA. The repertoire holds some 240,000 clones, with roughly 86% as singletons. Source material: PBMCs or T cells enriched from blood (not recorded which). This clonotype was sampled from a woman in her 40s with acute COVID-19.

The CDR3 loop is CAWSWVGFGSATDTQYF. CDR3 DNA: TGTGCCTGGAGTTGGGTTGGATTTGGTAGCGCCACAGATACGCAGTATTTT. The chain employs TRBV30 and TRBJ2-3; possible D gene TRBD2, 5 bases. This CDR3 comprises 17 residues. In germline, CDR1 is GTSNPN, CDR2 SVGIG (reference sequence). V was trimmed by 2 bases and J by 2 bases, leaving 20 bases between them. Using reference TRBV30 and TRBJ2-3 for the parts outside the CDR3, the full variable domain is SQTIHQWPATLVQPVGSPLSLECTVEGTSNPNLYWYRQAAGRGLQLLFYSVGIGQISSEVPQNLSASRPQDRQFILSSKKLLLSDSGFYLCAWSWVGFGSATDTQYFGPGTRLTVL.